The 27 T cell receptor beta chains below all came from one sample that was sequenced in a study of blood T cell repertoires in COVID-19. Sequencing used immunoSEQ multiplex PCR; TCRdb keeps in-frame clones, though not all of them. The sample yields about 46,000 clones, about 90% seen once. Sequencing was done on a sample of peripheral blood. The origin of the receptors is a human donor in a cohort sampled during active COVID-19.

This clone appeared a few times. The gene calls are TRBV5-1 and TRBJ2-3, with a possible D match to TRBD1 (5 bases). The CDR3 is 15 residues long. The ends were cut back, 0 bases at V and 4 bases at J, with 12 bases in the middle. Germline loops: CDR1 SGHRS, CDR2 YFSETQ. This CDR3 reads CASSLASRGPDTQYF. CDR3 DNA sequence: TGCGCCAGCAGCTTGGCCAGTAGGGGCCCAGATACGCAGTATTTT.

The chain is built from TRBV27 and TRBJ2-5, with D tentatively TRBD2 (6 bases). The CDR3 totals 14 residues. Germline lookup yields CDR1 MNHEY and CDR2 SMNVEV (reference sequence). V was cut by 3 bases and J by 4 bases, with 12 bases left in between. CDR3 sequence (DNA): TGTGCCAGCAGTTTCGTCGGGGGAGCAGAGACCCAGTACTTC. Translated: CASSFVGGAETQYF.

V usage is TRBV25-1 and J usage is TRBJ1-2; a possible D gene is TRBD1 (6 bases). The CDR3 has 13 amino acids. Between the trimmed V and J ends, which lost 2 bases and 8 bases, there was a span of 12 bases. Germline V gives CDR1 MGHDK, CDR2 SYGVNS. This CDR3 reads CASSEGQGRGYTF. The CDR3 nucleotides read TGTGCCAGCAGTGAAGGGCAGGGGCGCGGCTACACCTTC.

This clone was seen only once. This chain links TRBV11-2 with TRBJ1-2; TRBD1 matches 7 bases. The CDR3 sequence is 14 residues long. V lost 4 bases to trimming and J lost 4 bases; unmatched junction nucleotides: 6. The V gene's germline CDR1 is SGHAT and CDR2 FQNNGV. CDR3 DNA sequence: TGTGCCAGCAGCTACGACAGGGTGGCCTATGGCTACACCTTC. As protein: CASSYDRVAYGYTF. Based on the CDR3 plus reference TRBV11-2 and TRBJ1-2, the full variable domain is EAGVAQSPRYKIIEKRQSVAFWCNPISGHATLYWYQQILGQGPKLLIQFQNNGVVDDSQLPKDRFSAERLKGVDSTLKIQPAKLEDSAVYLCASSYDRVAYGYTFGSGTRLTVV.

The chain is built from TRBV3-1 (or the pseudogene TRBV3-2) and TRBJ2-7; 7 nucleotides align to TRBD1. Germline loops: CDR1 LGHDT, CDR2 YNNKEL (reference sequence). V was clipped by 3 bases and J by 7 bases; unmatched bases: 15. This CDR3 is built from 16 residues. The CDR3 protein is CASSQQTGWGGGEQYF. In nucleotides, the CDR3 is TGTGCCAGCAGCCAGCAGACAGGGTGGGGCGGAGGAGAGCAGTACTTC.

The V call is TRBV30, the J call TRBJ1-1; D is uncertain. The CDR3 totals 13 residues. With 2 bases removed from V and 0 bases from J, the gap between germline ends came to 7 bases. Germline values: CDR1 GTSNPN, CDR2 SVGIG (reference sequence). The CDR3, as DNA: TGTGCCTGGAGTATGGCAGTGAACACTGAAGCTTTCTTT. Amino acid sequence: CAWSMAVNTEAFF. Together with reference TRBV30 and TRBJ1-1, the CDR3 gives the full variable domain: SQTIHQWPATLVQPVGSPLSLECTVEGTSNPNLYWYRQAAGRGLQLLFYSVGIGQISSEVPQNLSASRPQDRQFILSSKKLLLSDSGFYLCAWSMAVNTEAFFGQGTRLTVV.

The V gene is TRBV19, the J gene TRBJ2-1, with TRBD1 matching 10 bases. The CDR3 contains 14 residues. The germline gives CDR1 LNHDA, CDR2 SQIVND (reference sequence). V lost 4 bases, J lost 8 bases, and 5 bases stayed unmatched. The CDR3 DNA sequence: TGTGCCAGTAGTACGGGGACAGGGGTCCATGAGCAGTTCTTC. Translating gives CASSTGTGVHEQFF. Based on the CDR3 plus reference TRBV19 and TRBJ2-1, the full variable domain is DGGITQSPKYLFRKEGQNVTLSCEQNLNHDAMYWYRQDPGQGLRLIYYSQIVNDFQKGDIAEGYSVSREKKESFPLTVTSAQKNPTAFYLCASSTGTGVHEQFFGPGTRLTVL.

V is TRBV11-2 and J is TRBJ2-5; TRBD2 agrees at 8 bases. The V and J ends lost 5 bases and 3 bases, in that order; junction bases with no gene match: 5. The CDR3 extends over 14 amino acids. Germline lookup yields CDR1 SGHAT and CDR2 FQNNGV. The CDR3, as DNA: TGTGCCAGCAGCCCTCTAGCGGGTAAAGAGACCCAGTACTTC. Amino acids: CASSPLAGKETQYF.

This chain uses TRBV5-6 with TRBJ1-6; TRBD1 might be the D (6 bases). The CDR3 consists of 16 residues. Trimming pared 4 bases from V and 5 bases from J, leaving 16 bases between. CDR1 is SGHDT and CDR2 is YYEEEE in the germline V gene. The CDR3 nucleotides read TGTGCCAGCAGCGTGCACAGGGAAAAAGATAATTCACCCCTCCACTTT. This gives the protein CASSVHREKDNSPLHF.

This clone appeared a single time. The V gene is TRBV10-2, the J gene TRBJ2-2; no clear D gene. The germline V gene has CDR1 WSHSY and CDR2 SAAADI. V lost 9 bases, J lost 0 bases, and 11 bases lay in between. The CDR3 length is 14 residues. In DNA, the CDR3 is TGCGCCAGTCTTCCGGTAACGAACACCGGGGAGCTGTTTTTT. Translating gives CASLPVTNTGELFF.

The rearrangement uses TRBV5-6 and TRBJ2-5, with 12 bases matching TRBD1. This CDR3 comprises 17 residues. V gave up 4 bases and J gave up 2 bases; unmatched junction bases: 9. Germline CDR1 and CDR2: SGHDT and YYEEEE. CDR3 nucleotide sequence: TGTGCCAGCAGCACGGGACAGGGGGCTCTTGTTCAAGAGACCCAGTACTTC. Translating gives CASSTGQGALVQETQYF.

The CDR3 spells CASSGWEDSYEQYF. The CDR3 nucleotides are TGTGCCAGCAGTGGGTGGGAGGACTCCTACGAGCAGTACTTC. The chain uses TRBV27 and TRBJ2-7; tentative D call: TRBD2 (6 bases). Germline V CDR1 and CDR2: MNHEY, SMNVEV (reference sequence). The CDR3 is made up of 14 amino acids. Trimming shortened V by 5 bases and J by 0 bases, and 11 bases separated the two germline ends.

CDR3 protein: CASSWPGISYEQYF. In DNA, the CDR3 is TGTGCCAGCAGCTGGCCGGGGATATCCTACGAGCAGTACTTC. The rearrangement uses TRBV11-2 and TRBJ2-7; D is perhaps TRBD2 (5 bases). Germline V gene sequence: CDR1 SGHAT, CDR2 FQNNGV. V was shortened by 4 bases and J by 1 base, with 11 bases between the two germline ends. There are 14 residues in the CDR3.

The V and J genes are TRBV19 and TRBJ1-1; D not resolved. The CDR3 is 14 amino acids. Between the trimmed V and J ends, which lost 6 bases and 2 bases, there was a span of 13 bases. Germline loops: CDR1 LNHDA, CDR2 SQIVND (reference sequence). The CDR3 reads CASSLKQRNTEAFF. In DNA form, the CDR3 reads TGTGCCAGTAGCTTAAAACAGAGAAACACTGAAGCTTTCTTT.

The chain uses TRBV5-4 and TRBJ2-3, with D perhaps matching TRBD2 (8 bases). Germline-derived CDR1 and CDR2 are SGHNT and YYREEE (reference sequence). CDR3 size: 16 residues. The V gene lost 1 base and the J gene lost 2 bases, with 14 bases spanning the gap. The CDR3 spells CASSLFSGTDTDTQYF. DNA of the CDR3: TGTGCCAGCAGCTTGTTTAGCGGGACAGACACAGATACGCAGTATTTT.

This rearrangement joins TRBV6-5 to TRBJ2-7, with D uncertain. CDR1 is MNHEY and CDR2 is SVGAGI in the germline V gene. Trimming stripped 7 bases from V and 5 bases from J, with 15 bases between. This CDR3 has 13 residues. The CDR3 here is CASTFTSENEQYF. The CDR3 nucleotides are TGTGCCAGCACCTTTACATCAGAAAACGAGCAGTACTTC.

The chain employs TRBV27 and TRBJ2-7; possibly TRBD1 for D (5 bases). The CDR3 extends over 14 amino acids. Trimming shortened V by 3 bases and J by 4 bases, and 13 bases separated the two germline ends. Germline CDR1 and CDR2: MNHEY and SMNVEV (reference sequence). The CDR3 DNA sequence: TGTGCCAGCAGTTTTTCCGACAGAGCTTACGAGCAGTACTTC. Translating gives CASSFSDRAYEQYF.

The rearrangement links TRBV21-1 to TRBJ2-7; the table's D call, TRBD2, was not checked against the DNA. TRBV21-1 is assigned pseudogene status. The CDR3 extends over 11 amino acids. CDR3 nucleotide sequence: TGTGCCAGCAGCAAAATCGGCGAGCAGTACTTC. Residues: CASSKIGEQYF.

V gene TRBV7-2 combines with J gene TRBJ1-5, with a weak D call TRBD1 (5 bases). Germline V gene sequence: CDR1 SGHTA, CDR2 FQGNSA. The CDR3 totals 14 residues. The V and J ends lost 1 base and 4 bases respectively, with 8 bases between them. The CDR3 protein is CASSLVGGNQPQHF. As DNA, the CDR3 is TGTGCCAGCAGCTTAGTGGGGGGAAATCAGCCCCAGCATTTT.

The rearrangement uses TRBV10-2 and TRBJ2-7, with TRBD2 matching over 15 bases. CDR3 length: 18 residues. Trimming at V came to 1 base and at J to 0 bases, leaving 4 bases not matched to a gene. The germline gives CDR1 WSHSY, CDR2 SAAADI. CDR3 nucleotide sequence: TGCGCCAGCAGTGAGTGGGGACTAGCGGGGGGAAACTCCTACGAGCAGTACTTC. This encodes CASSEWGLAGGNSYEQYF.

The chain carries TRBV11-2 and TRBJ1-3, with D possibly matching TRBD1 (6 bases). This CDR3 contains 15 residues. The germline CDR1 and CDR2 sequences are SGHAT and FQNNGV. The ends were cut back, 0 bases at V and 4 bases at J, with 10 bases in the middle. This CDR3 reads CASSLEGTSGNTIYF. The CDR3 bases are TGTGCCAGCAGCTTAGAGGGGACATCGGGAAACACCATATATTTT.

The chain uses TRBV6-1 and TRBJ2-5; TRBD2 agrees at 9 bases. The ends lost 1 base at V and 4 bases at J; junction bases unmatched: 1. This CDR3 contains 14 residues. From germline, CDR1 is MNHNS and CDR2 SASEGT. The CDR3 sequence: CASSEGGGAETQYF. The CDR3 coding sequence is TGTGCCAGCAGTGAAGGCGGGGGGGCAGAGACCCAGTACTTC.

The chain has TRBV3-1 (or the pseudogene TRBV3-2) and TRBJ1-1, with 9 bases matching TRBD1. Germline V CDR1 and CDR2: LGHDT, YNNKEL (reference sequence). The CDR3 runs 14 residues. V dropped 4 bases and J dropped 1; count of bases not matched to a gene: 1. The CDR3 nucleotides read TGTGCCAGCAGCCCGGACAGGGGGAACACTGAAGCTTTCTTT. It codes for CASSPDRGNTEAFF.

In regard to this clone: This sample also contains other DNA sequences that code for the same CDR3. This chain connects TRBV28 to TRBJ2-7, with 9 nucleotides matching TRBD2. The CDR3 has 14 amino acids. The germline CDR1 and CDR2 sequences are MDHEN and SYDVKM. V shed 2 bases and J 1 base; nucleotides not matched to a gene: 0. The CDR3: CASSLTSGSYEQYF. CDR3 coding DNA: TGTGCCAGCAGTTTAACTAGCGGGTCCTACGAGCAGTACTTC.

The rearrangement uses TRBV9 and TRBJ2-7; 13 bases line up with TRBD2. With 4 bases clipped from V and 2 bases from J, the junction kept 15 bases outside the gene matches. This CDR3 region has 19 residues. The germline gives CDR1 SGDLS, CDR2 YYNGEE. The CDR3 DNA is TGTGCCAGCAGCCTCACCGCTGGACTAGCGGGGGCGCGTCCCTACGAGCAGTACTTC. It codes for CASSLTAGLAGARPYEQYF.

The chain couples TRBV14 to TRBJ2-2; a possible D gene is TRBD1 (5 bases). Between the trimmed V and J ends, which lost 1 base and 1 base, there was a span of 16 bases. The germline CDR1 and CDR2 sequences are SGHDN and FVKESK. This CDR3 is 18 amino acids long. For the CDR3, the DNA is TGTGCCAGCAGCCAAGTCGGTAGCAGGGAAAAGAACACCGGGGAGCTGTTTTTT. This gives the protein CASSQVGSREKNTGELFF.

Worth noting for this clone: A read error may account for a junction end that differs from germline. The rearrangement joins TRBV7-8 to TRBJ1-4, with D tentatively TRBD1 (5 bases). The length of the CDR3 is 16 residues. Germline V gene lookup returns CDR1 SGHVS and CDR2 FQNEAQ. The CDR3 sequence is CASSLGVGTTNEKLFF. CDR3 nucleotide sequence: TGTGCCAGCAGTTTAGGGGTCGGGACAACTAATGAAAAACTGTTTTTT.